The clone carrying this T cell receptor beta chain was picked up a small number of times. The target antigen is unknown. The data were taken from a study of regulatory T cells in long-lasting Graves disease. Study-wide results and limits: When disease was persistent, TRBV28, TRBJ1-2 and TRBJ2-5 were the favored segments.

The authors built TCR beta libraries using iRepertoire HTBI primers and Arm-PCR of CDR3 regions. TCRdb ran MiXCR on the multiplex PCR reads and lists one entry per CDR3 protein. The top ten hold less than 25% of the sample, which has 350,000 to 450,000 distinct CDR3 sequences, 20% seen once. Documented time point: persistent/refractory GD, antithyroid drugs over 5 years with positive TRAb. Generation of the TCR library employed RNA extracted from PBMCs. A blood draw put approximately 9 milliliters of peripheral blood into EDTA tubes. The V end lost 1 base, the J end lost 1 base, and 10 bases lay between the germline ends. Germline CDR1 is SGHTA and CDR2 is FQGNSA. The CDR3 spans 16 residues.

This receptor was obtained from a female donor with Graves disease. The sequences come from peripheral blood mononuclear cells (PBMCs), collected when the disease was refractory, from a patient treated with antithyroid drugs. This rearrangement joins TRBV7-2 to TRBJ2-2, with D perhaps TRBD2 (5 bases). As DNA, the CDR3 is TGTGCCAGCAGCTTAGGGCGGGTCTTGAACACCGGGGAGCTGTTTTTT. It is translated as CASSLGRVLNTGELFF.